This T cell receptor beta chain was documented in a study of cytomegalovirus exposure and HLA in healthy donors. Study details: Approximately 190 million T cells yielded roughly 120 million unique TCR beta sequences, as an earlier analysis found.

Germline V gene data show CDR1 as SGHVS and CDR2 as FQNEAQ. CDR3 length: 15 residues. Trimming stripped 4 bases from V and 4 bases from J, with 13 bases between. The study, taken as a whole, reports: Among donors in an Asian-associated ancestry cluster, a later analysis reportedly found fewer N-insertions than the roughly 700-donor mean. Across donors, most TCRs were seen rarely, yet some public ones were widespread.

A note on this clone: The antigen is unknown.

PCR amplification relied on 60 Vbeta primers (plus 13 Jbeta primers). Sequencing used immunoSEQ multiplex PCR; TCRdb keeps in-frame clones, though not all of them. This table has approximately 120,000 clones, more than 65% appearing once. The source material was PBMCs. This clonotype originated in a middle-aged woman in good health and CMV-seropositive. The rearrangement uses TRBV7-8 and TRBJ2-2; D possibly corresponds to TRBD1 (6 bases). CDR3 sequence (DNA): TGTGCCAGCAGCTCACCGGGACAAAGCACCGGGGAGCTGTTTTTT. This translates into CASSSPGQSTGELFF. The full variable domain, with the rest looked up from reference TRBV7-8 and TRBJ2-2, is GAGVSQSPRYKVAKRGQDVALRCDPISGHVSLFWYQQALGQGPEFLTYFQNEAQLDKSGLPSDRFFAERPEGSVSTLKIQRTQQEDSAVYLCASSSPGQSTGELFFGEGSRLTVL.